The clone carrying this T cell receptor (beta chain) was recorded only once. Its antigen is not known. The sample belongs to a study of PD-L1 blockade in urothelial cancer. Overall study findings and caveats: Patients with durable benefit had greater blood expansion of tumor-associated TCR clones 3 weeks into treatment.

V was pared by 6 bases and J by 4 bases, with 10 bases of the junction left unmatched. The CDR3 spans 15 residues. Germline-derived CDR1 and CDR2 are LNHDA and SQIVND (reference sequence). Assay used: immunoSEQ multiplex PCR; TCRdb lists only in-frame clones, some missing. The sample carries just under 65,000 clones, 75% to 90% recorded once. Time point reported: pretreatment peripheral blood. The receptor comes from a man in his 70s with urothelial cancer. The specimen comprised PBMCs, sampled around atezolizumab (anti-PD-L1) treatment. The chain links TRBV19 to TRBJ2-5, with 8 bases identical to TRBD2. The CDR3 sequence is CASSHTGGVGETQYF. The DNA of the CDR3 is TGTGCCAGTAGCCACACGGGGGGGGTAGGAGAGACCCAGTACTTC.